A selection of T cell receptor beta chains follows, all from one sample in a study of T cell repertoires in cytomegalovirus infection. Their cognate antigens are unknown. TCRdb reprocessed the reads via MiXCR and lists one record per CDR3 protein. Here the sample spans approximately 990,000 distinct CDR3 sequences, roughly 31% being singletons. The sample here was cultured CD8+ T cells from PBMCs, taken from culture after CMV antigen stimulation. All receptors derive from a human donor in good health (CMV status not recorded). Some clones in this sample may be carry-over from other donors' samples. Each CDR3 is given with its conserved first and last residue. A D gene is named only where the DNA matches it firmly. The size field is filled for only some rows; it gives once, few, many or a size class.

clone size: -
V gene: TRBV19
J gene: TRBJ1-1
D gene: TRBD1
CDR3 DNA: TGTGCCAGTAGTCCTGCCGGGACAGGGGATACTGAAGCTTTCTTT
CDR3 protein: CASSPAGTGDTEAFF

clone size: -
V gene: TRBV7-6
J gene: TRBJ2-1
D gene: TRBD2
CDR3 DNA: TGTGCCAGCAGCTCAAGCGGGAGTACCGGGGATGAGCAGTTCTTC
CDR3 protein: CASSSSGSTGDEQFF

clone size: -
V gene: TRBV4-1
J gene: TRBJ1-1
D gene: -
CDR3 DNA: TGCGCCAGCAGCCAGGGTCCCTTCGCTGAAGCTTTCTTT
CDR3 protein: CASSQGPFAEAFF

clone size: -
V gene: TRBV6-5
J gene: TRBJ2-7
D gene: TRBD1
CDR3 DNA: TGTGCCAGCACAGGACAGGCGTCCTACGAGCAGTACTTC
CDR3 protein: CASTGQASYEQYF

clone size: -
V gene: TRBV12-3/TRBV12-4
J gene: TRBJ1-1
D gene: -
CDR3 DNA: TGTGCCAGCAGTCCCTCTATAGCTCTGATCGGTCAAGCTTTCTTT
CDR3 protein: CASSPSIALIGQAFF

clone size: -
V gene: TRBV19
J gene: TRBJ1-2
D gene: -
CDR3 DNA: TGTGCCAGTAGTTTCCCGGGGGCGTTCTATAGCTACACCTTC
CDR3 protein: CASSFPGAFYSYTF

clone size: -
V gene: TRBV6-6
J gene: TRBJ2-1
D gene: TRBD1
CDR3 DNA: TGTGCCATAAGACAGGGGGCGGATGAGCAGTTCTTC
CDR3 protein: CAIRQGADEQFF

clone size: -
V gene: TRBV11-2
J gene: TRBJ2-2
D gene: TRBD2
CDR3 DNA: TGTGCCAGCCCGGGGGGAATCACCGGGGAGCTGTTTTTT
CDR3 protein: CASPGGITGELFF

clone size: many
V gene: TRBV7-6
J gene: TRBJ1-1
D gene: -
CDR3 DNA: TGTGCCAGCAGTACAGGTTGGAACACTGAAGCTTTCTTT
CDR3 protein: CASSTGWNTEAFF

clone size: few
V gene: TRBV7-9
J gene: TRBJ2-5
D gene: -
CDR3 DNA: TGTGCCAGCAGCGGCACCGGGGGGACCCAGTACTTC
CDR3 protein: CASSGTGGTQYF

clone size: few
V gene: TRBV5-4
J gene: TRBJ2-3
D gene: -
CDR3 DNA: TGTGCCAGCAGCTTGGAGGGGGAGCTAGATACGCAGTATTTT
CDR3 protein: CASSLEGELDTQYF

clone size: few
V gene: TRBV7-8
J gene: TRBJ2-7
D gene: -
CDR3 DNA: TGTGCCAGTCGAGACACAGCCTACGAGCAGTACTTC
CDR3 protein: CASRDTAYEQYF

clone size: few
V gene: TRBV15
J gene: TRBJ2-5
D gene: -
CDR3 DNA: TGTGCCACCAGCCAAGAGCTATACCAAGAGACCCAGTACTTC
CDR3 protein: CATSQELYQETQYF

clone size: -
V gene: TRBV6-1
J gene: TRBJ2-1
D gene: -
CDR3 DNA: TGTGCCAGCAGTGATCTAGAGGGTAAGGCTGAGCAGTTCTTC
CDR3 protein: CASSDLEGKAEQFF

clone size: -
V gene: TRBV5-6
J gene: TRBJ1-2
D gene: -
CDR3 DNA: TGTGCCAGCAGCTTGATCGACCAGGGGCCTGGCTACACCTTC
CDR3 protein: CASSLIDQGPGYTF

clone size: many
V gene: TRBV4-1
J gene: TRBJ2-3
D gene: -
CDR3 DNA: TGCGCCAGCAGCCAAGGGACGGCAAGCACAGATACGCAGTATTTT
CDR3 protein: CASSQGTASTDTQYF

clone size: -
V gene: TRBV6-5
J gene: TRBJ2-3
D gene: -
CDR3 DNA: TGTGCCAGCAGTCAACAACCGCAGTATTTT
CDR3 protein: CASSQQPQYF

clone size: -
V gene: TRBV10-3
J gene: TRBJ2-3
D gene: -
CDR3 DNA: TGTGCCATCAGTGAGCGTGGCGCGGACACAGATACGCAGTATTTT
CDR3 protein: CAISERGADTDTQYF

clone size: few
V gene: TRBV4-1
J gene: TRBJ2-1
D gene: -
CDR3 DNA: TGCGCCAGCAGCCAACCGTTCCGATCGGGGCCCTCCTACAATGAGCAGTTCTTC
CDR3 protein: CASSQPFRSGPSYNEQFF

clone size: -
V gene: TRBV19
J gene: TRBJ1-1
D gene: -
CDR3 DNA: TGTGCCAGTAGTATGGTCCAGCGAAGGACTGAAGCTTTCTTT
CDR3 protein: CASSMVQRRTEAFF